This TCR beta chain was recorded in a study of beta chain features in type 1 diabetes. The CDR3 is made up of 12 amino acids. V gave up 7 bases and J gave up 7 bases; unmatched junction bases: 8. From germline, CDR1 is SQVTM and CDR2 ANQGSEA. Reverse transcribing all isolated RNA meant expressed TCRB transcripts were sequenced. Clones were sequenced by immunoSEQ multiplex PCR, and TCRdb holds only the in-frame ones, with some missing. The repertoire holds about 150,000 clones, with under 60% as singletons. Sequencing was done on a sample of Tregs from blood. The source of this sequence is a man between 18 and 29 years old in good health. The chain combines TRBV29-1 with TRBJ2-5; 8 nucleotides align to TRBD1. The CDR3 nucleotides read TGCAGCGCCAGGGACAGGAGGGGGACCCAGTACTTC. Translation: CSARDRRGTQYF.